This entry is about one T cell receptor (beta chain). A much larger clonotype is one base distant, so this may be a read error. CDR1 is SGHTA, CDR2 FQGNSA, per germline. The V gene end was trimmed by 4 bases and the J gene end by 3 bases; junction bases not matched to a gene: 12. The CDR3 contains 17 residues. This sample was taken from a study of blood T cells in healthy people across ages. It was with a sample-barcoded 5' primer and a J-beta primer mix that a second PCR of roughly 6 to 11 cycles was run. TCRdb reanalysed the 5' RACE reads using MiXCR and keeps one entry per CDR3 protein. The repertoire consists of hundreds of thousands of distinct CDR3 sequences, with around 41% occurring once and the leading ten covering roughly 30%.

Sample: blood. This clonotype was sampled from an older man in good health. The V call is TRBV7-2, the J call TRBJ2-3; the match to TRBD1 covers 8 bases. CDR3 nucleotides: TGTGCCAGCAGCTCGACGGACAGGGCCAGGGGTACAGATACGCAGTATTTT. Its translation: CASSSTDRARGTDTQYF.